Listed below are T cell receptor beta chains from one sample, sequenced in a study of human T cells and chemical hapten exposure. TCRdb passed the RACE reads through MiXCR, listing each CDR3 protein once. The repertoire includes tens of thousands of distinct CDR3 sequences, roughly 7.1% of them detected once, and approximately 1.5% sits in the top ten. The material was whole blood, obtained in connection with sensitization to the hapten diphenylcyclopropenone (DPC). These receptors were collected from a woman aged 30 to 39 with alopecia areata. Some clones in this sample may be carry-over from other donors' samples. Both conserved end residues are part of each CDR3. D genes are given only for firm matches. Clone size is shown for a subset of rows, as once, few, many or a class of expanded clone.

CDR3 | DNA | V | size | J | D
CASSRTARFSGANVLTF | TGTGCCAGCAGCCGGACAGCTCGATTCTCTGGGGCCAACGTCCTGACTTTC | TRBV6-5 | few | TRBJ2-6 | -
CASSFRPRTGGPRATNEKLFF | TGCGCCAGCAGCTTTCGACCCAGGACAGGGGGACCGAGAGCAACTAATGAAAAACTGTTTTTT | TRBV5-1 | few | TRBJ1-4 | TRBD1
CAIMTEGTDTQYF | TGTGCCATCATGACGGAGGGCACAGATACGCAGTATTTT | TRBV10-3 | many | TRBJ2-3 | -
CASSPVGGQGLSGANVLTF | TGTGCCAGCAGCCCCGTTGGGGGACAGGGGTTATCTGGGGCCAACGTCCTGACTTTC | TRBV12-3/TRBV12-4 | many | TRBJ2-6 | TRBD1
CAWSVRWGGRGRQNGDEQYF | TGTGCCTGGAGTGTACGCTGGGGGGGCAGGGGGCGCCAGAACGGGGACGAGCAGTACTTC | TRBV30 | few | TRBJ2-7 | -
CASSYSRGLNTEAFF | TGTGCCAGCAGTTACTCACGGGGTCTGAACACTGAAGCTTTCTTT | TRBV6-2/TRBV6-3 | many | TRBJ1-1 | -
CASSLLSGDKAFF | TGTGCCAGCAGCCTATTGTCAGGAGACAAAGCTTTCTTT | TRBV3-1 | few | TRBJ1-1 | -
CASSLGAVNEKLFF | TGTGCCAGCAGCTTGGGTGCTGTTAATGAAAAACTGTTTTTT | TRBV5-6 | many | TRBJ1-4 | -
CAISDTTPGAFF | TGTGCCATCAGTGACACGACCCCCGGGGCTTTCTTT | TRBV10-3 | - | TRBJ1-1 | -
CASQVGGVSYEQYF | TGTGCCAGCCAGGTGGGGGGCGTCTCCTACGAGCAGTACTTC | TRBV2 | - | TRBJ2-7 | -
CASSYQWGSTDGNEKLFF | TGTGCCAGCAGTTACCAGTGGGGGAGCACGGACGGAAATGAAAAACTGTTTTTT | TRBV6-2/TRBV6-3 | few | TRBJ1-4 | -
CASGPWDSTDTQYF | TGTGCTAGTGGTCCCTGGGACAGCACAGATACGCAGTATTTT | TRBV12-5 | many | TRBJ2-3 | -
CSAFDSYRSYNEQFF | TGCAGTGCTTTTGACAGCTACCGCTCCTACAATGAGCAGTTCTTC | TRBV20-1 | many | TRBJ2-1 | -
CASSVRGSEAFF | TGTGCCAGCAGTGTCAGGGGTTCTGAAGCTTTCTTT | TRBV2 | many | TRBJ1-1 | -
CASSQGTYGYTF | TGTGCCAGCAGCCAGGGGACCTATGGCTACACCTTC | TRBV3-1 | many | TRBJ1-2 | -
CSVRKAGTAYGTDTQYF | TGCAGTGTCAGGAAGGCCGGGACAGCCTATGGCACAGATACGCAGTATTTT | TRBV20-1 | many | TRBJ2-3 | TRBD1
CASSLGFWPGDTTNYGYTF | TGCGCCAGCAGCTTGGGCTTTTGGCCAGGCGATACTACTAACTATGGCTACACCTTC | TRBV5-1 | - | TRBJ1-2 | -
CASRRTGQETQYF | TGTGCCAGCAGAAGGACAGGGCAAGAGACCCAGTACTTC | TRBV12-3/TRBV12-4 | - | TRBJ2-5 | TRBD1
CASSPDRDYEQYF | TGTGCCAGCAGCCCTGACAGGGACTACGAGCAGTACTTC | TRBV6-2/TRBV6-3 | - | TRBJ2-7 | TRBD1
CSARDPPLQAFF | TGCAGTGCTAGAGATCCCCCCCTTCAAGCTTTCTTT | TRBV20-1 | many | TRBJ1-1 | -
CASSLRKADTQYF | TGTGCCAGCAGCTTAAGGAAGGCAGATACGCAGTATTTT | TRBV7-2 | many | TRBJ2-3 | -
CASSRRLVSIRNYEQYF | TGTGCCAGCAGCCGGAGACTAGTCTCTATTCGAAATTACGAGCAGTACTTC | TRBV4-2 | - | TRBJ2-7 | -
CAIRAGSNTEAFF | TGTGCCATCAGGGCAGGGTCGAACACTGAAGCTTTCTTT | TRBV10-3 | - | TRBJ1-1 | -
CASSLFLGTDTQYF | TGCGCCAGCAGCCTCTTCTTGGGCACAGATACGCAGTATTTT | TRBV5-1 | few | TRBJ2-3 | -
CSAREGGGEKLFF | TGCAGTGCTAGAGAAGGGGGCGGTGAAAAACTGTTTTTT | TRBV20-1 | many | TRBJ1-4 | TRBD1
CASSLTFSRVIDTQYF | TGTGCCAGCAGTTTAACCTTTTCCCGGGTGATAGATACGCAGTATTTT | TRBV27 | few | TRBJ2-3 | -
CASSLQGAAQPQHF | TGTGCCAGCAGCTTGCAGGGGGCAGCTCAGCCCCAGCATTTT | TRBV5-5 | few | TRBJ1-5 | TRBD1
CASSPLASRDQAFF | TGTGCCAGCAGCCCCCTAGCCAGCAGGGATCAAGCTTTCTTT | TRBV6-5 | many | TRBJ1-1 | -
CASTLEGRGAFF | TGTGCCAGCACCCTGGAGGGACGAGGAGCTTTCTTT | TRBV6-6 | many | TRBJ1-1 | -
CASSLDVWGADEKLFF | TGTGCCAGCAGCTTGGATGTGTGGGGGGCTGATGAAAAACTGTTTTTT | TRBV7-8 | few | TRBJ1-4 | -
CSVVGFMNTEAFF | TGCAGCGTTGTAGGTTTCATGAACACTGAAGCTTTCTTT | TRBV29-1 | - | TRBJ1-1 | -
CSASGGGAGRSYQETQYF | TGCAGTGCTAGTGGAGGAGGAGCGGGCAGGAGTTACCAAGAGACCCAGTACTTC | TRBV20-1 | many | TRBJ2-5 | -
CASSAYRASTPFGYSYEQYF | TGTGCCAGCAGCGCCTACAGGGCATCGACCCCGTTCGGATACTCCTACGAGCAGTACTTC | TRBV14 | - | TRBJ2-7 | -
CASSLTIYNEQFF | TGTGCCAGCAGCTTAACTATATACAATGAGCAGTTCTTC | TRBV7-2 | few | TRBJ2-1 | -
CASSESIRDGHSPLHF | TGTGCCAGCAGTGAATCAATTAGGGACGGGCATTCACCCCTCCACTTT | TRBV2 | few | TRBJ1-6 | -